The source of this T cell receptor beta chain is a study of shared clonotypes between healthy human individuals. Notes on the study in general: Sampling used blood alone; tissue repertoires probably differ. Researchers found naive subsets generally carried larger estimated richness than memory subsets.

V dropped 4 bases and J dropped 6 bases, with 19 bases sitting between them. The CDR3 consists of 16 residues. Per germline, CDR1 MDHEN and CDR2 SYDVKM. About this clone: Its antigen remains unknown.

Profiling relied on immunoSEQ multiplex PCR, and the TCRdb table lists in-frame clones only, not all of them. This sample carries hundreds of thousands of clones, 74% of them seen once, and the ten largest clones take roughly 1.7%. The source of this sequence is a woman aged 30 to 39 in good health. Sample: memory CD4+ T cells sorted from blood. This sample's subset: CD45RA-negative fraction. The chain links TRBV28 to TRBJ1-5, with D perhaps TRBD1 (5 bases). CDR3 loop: CASSSPQRAGGQPQHF. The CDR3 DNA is TGTGCCAGCAGTTCTCCCCAAAGGGCCGGGGGTCAGCCCCAGCATTTT.